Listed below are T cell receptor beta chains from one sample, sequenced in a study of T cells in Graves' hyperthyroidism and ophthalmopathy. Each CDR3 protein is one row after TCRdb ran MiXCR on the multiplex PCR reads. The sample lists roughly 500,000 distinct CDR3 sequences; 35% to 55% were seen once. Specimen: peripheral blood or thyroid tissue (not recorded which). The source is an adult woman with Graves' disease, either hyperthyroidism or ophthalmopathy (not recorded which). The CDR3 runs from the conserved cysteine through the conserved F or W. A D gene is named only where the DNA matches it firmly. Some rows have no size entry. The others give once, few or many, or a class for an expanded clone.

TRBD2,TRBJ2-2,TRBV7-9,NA,TGTGCCAGCAGCAGTGGTACCGGGACTAGCAGAACCGGGGAGCTGTTTTTT,CASSSGTGTSRTGELFF
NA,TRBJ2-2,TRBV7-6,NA,TGTGCCAGCACCCGTTACGGGGGTCAAGAGCTGTTTTTT,CASTRYGGQELFF
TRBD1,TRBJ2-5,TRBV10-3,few,TGTGCCATCAGTCTAGTACAGGGGATGATGGAGACCCAGTACTTC,CAISLVQGMMETQYF
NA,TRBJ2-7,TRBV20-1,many,TGCAGTGCACGGAAAGGGGCCCGCTCCTACGAGCAGTACTTC,CSARKGARSYEQYF
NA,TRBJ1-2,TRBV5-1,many,TGCGCCAGCAGCTTAACTCCCCGGGCCGATGGCTACACCTTC,CASSLTPRADGYTF
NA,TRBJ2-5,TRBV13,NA,TGTGCCAGCAGCGCCCGAGTGGGGAGAGAAGAGACCCAGTACTTC,CASSARVGREETQYF
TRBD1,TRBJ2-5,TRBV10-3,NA,TGTGCCATCAGTGAGTCAAGTGGGACAACAGGGGGAGAGACCCAGTACTTC,CAISESSGTTGGETQYF
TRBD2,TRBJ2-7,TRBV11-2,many,TGTGCCACTAGTACGCTAGCGGGACCCCAGCAGTACTTC,CATSTLAGPQQYF
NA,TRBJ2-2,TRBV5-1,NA,TGCGCCAGCAGCCCGGACAGTGCCGGGGAGCTGTTTTTT,CASSPDSAGELFF
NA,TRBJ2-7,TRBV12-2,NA,TGTGCAAGTCGCTTAGGTTGCTGGGGGGACGAGCAGTACTTC,CASRLGCWGDEQYF
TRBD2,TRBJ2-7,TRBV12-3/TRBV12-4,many,TGTGCCAGCAGACTAGCGGGAGGGTGGGAGCAGTACTTC,CASRLAGGWEQYF
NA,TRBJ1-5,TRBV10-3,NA,TGTGCCATCACGAGTTCCCCCAATCAGCCCCAGCATTTT,CAITSSPNQPQHF
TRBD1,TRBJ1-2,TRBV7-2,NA,TGTGCCAGCAGCGAGCCGGGACAGGGGGGTTGGAACTATGGCTACACCTTC,CASSEPGQGGWNYGYTF
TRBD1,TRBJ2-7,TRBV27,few,TGTGCCAAGCAAGGAGGGACAGGGACCTACGAGCAGTACTTC,CAKQGGTGTYEQYF
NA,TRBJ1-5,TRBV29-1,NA,TGCAGCTTGGCCGGGTTGGAAAATCAGCCCCAGCATTTT,CSLAGLENQPQHF
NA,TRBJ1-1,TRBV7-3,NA,TGTGCCAGCAGCGACACAGGAAGGAGAGCTTTCTTT,CASSDTGRRAFF
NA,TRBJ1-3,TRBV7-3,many,TGTGCCAGCAGCTTACAGGGAGGGCTCTCTGGAAACACCATATATTTT,CASSLQGGLSGNTIYF
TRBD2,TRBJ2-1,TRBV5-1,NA,TGCGCCAGCAGCTTGAGTAGCGGGAGCTACAATGAGCAGTTCTTC,CASSLSSGSYNEQFF
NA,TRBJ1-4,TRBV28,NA,TGTGCCAGCAGTTGGGCTAATGAAAAACTGTTTTTT,CASSWANEKLFF
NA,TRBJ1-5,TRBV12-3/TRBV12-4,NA,TGTGCCAGCAGTTTATTCGGGTTCGTGAGACAGGAGAAAAATCAGCCCCAGCATTTT,CASSLFGFVRQEKNQPQHF
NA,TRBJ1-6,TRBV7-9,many,TGTGCCAGCTCTCAGAACCTCCCGAGTTCACCCCTCCACTTT,CASSQNLPSSPLHF
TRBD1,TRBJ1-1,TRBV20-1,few,TGCAGTGCGCCTGGGACAGAGACCTCAGAAGCTTTCTTT,CSAPGTETSEAFF
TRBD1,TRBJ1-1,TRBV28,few,TGTGCCAGCATCTCGACAGGGGTAGATGAAGCTTTCTTT,CASISTGVDEAFF
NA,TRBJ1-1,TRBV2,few,TGTGCCAGCACCCCGAGGGTGTGGACTGAAGCTTTCTTT,CASTPRVWTEAFF
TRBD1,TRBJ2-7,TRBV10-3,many,TGTGCCATCAGTCTCTCCGGGACAGGGGTCGGCGAGCAGTACTTC,CAISLSGTGVGEQYF
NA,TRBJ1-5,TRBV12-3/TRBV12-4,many,TGTGCCAGCAATAGGGCCAGGAATCAGCCCCAGCATTTT,CASNRARNQPQHF
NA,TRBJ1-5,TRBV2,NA,TGTGCCAGCAGAGGACACTATAGCAATCAGCCCCAGCATTTT,CASRGHYSNQPQHF
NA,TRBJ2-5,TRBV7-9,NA,TGTGCCAGCAGTCCTACGTTTGGGGGACAAGAGACCCAGTACTTC,CASSPTFGGQETQYF
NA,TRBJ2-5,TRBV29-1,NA,TGCAGCTACCCCGGGACTGAGAGCCGAGAGACCCAGTACTTC,CSYPGTESRETQYF
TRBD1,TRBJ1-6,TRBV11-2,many,TGTGCCAGCAGCTTAGCTGGACAGGGAGTGGGCTATAATTCACCCCTCCACTTT,CASSLAGQGVGYNSPLHF
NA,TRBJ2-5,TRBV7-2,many,TGTGCCAGCAGCTTCGACAGGGAGACCCAGTACTTC,CASSFDRETQYF
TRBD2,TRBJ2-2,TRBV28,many,TGTGCCAGCCAATTAGCGGGAGTAACACCCGGGGAGCTGTTTTTT,CASQLAGVTPGELFF
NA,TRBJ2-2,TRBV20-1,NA,TGCAGTGCTAGAGGTCAGGAAGCCACCGGGGAGCTGTTTTTT,CSARGQEATGELFF
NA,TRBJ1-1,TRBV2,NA,TGTGCCAGCAGTGTCGGGACTAGCGGACTCCTCCCCAAGGCTTTCTTT,CASSVGTSGLLPKAFF
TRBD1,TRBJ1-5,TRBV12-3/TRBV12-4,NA,TGTGCCAGCACCAAACAGGGGGACTCCTACAATCAGCCCCAGCATTTT,CASTKQGDSYNQPQHF
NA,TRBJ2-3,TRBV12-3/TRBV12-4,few,TGTGCCAGCGCCCTCGGTTCGTATACGCAGTATTTT,CASALGSYTQYF
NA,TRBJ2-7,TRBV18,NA,TGTGCCAGCTCATCACGGGGATACGAGGAGCAGTACTTC,CASSSRGYEEQYF
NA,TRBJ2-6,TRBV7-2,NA,TGTGCCAGCAGAAGGATAACTCTCAGGCGCTCTGCCTCTGGGGCCAACGTCCTGACTTTC,CASRRITLRRSASGANVLTF
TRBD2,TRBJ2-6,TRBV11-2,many,TGTGCCAGCAGCTTACCCTCGGGAGGGGCGCGGGGGGCCAACGTCCTGACTTTC,CASSLPSGGARGANVLTF
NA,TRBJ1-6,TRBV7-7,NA,TGTGCTAGCAGTTTGGGTGGGAGCTCCTATAATTCACCCCTCCACTTT,CASSLGGSSYNSPLHF
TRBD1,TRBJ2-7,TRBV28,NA,TGTGCCAGCAGTTTCGACAGGGTCAACGAGCAGTACTTC,CASSFDRVNEQYF
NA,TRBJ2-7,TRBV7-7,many,TGTGCTAGCAGCTTAGAGGCAGGGTACGAGCAGTACTTC,CASSLEAGYEQYF
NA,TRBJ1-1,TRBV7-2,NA,TGTGCCAGCAGCTTTTCCGACAAGAACACTGAAGCTTTCTTT,CASSFSDKNTEAFF
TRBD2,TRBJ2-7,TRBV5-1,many,TGCGCCAGCAGCTTGGCCGGGACTAGCGGTTACGAGCAGTACTTC,CASSLAGTSGYEQYF
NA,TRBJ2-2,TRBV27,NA,TGTGCCAGCAGTTTATACCCGGGCGGGGAGATGTTTTTT,CASSLYPGGEMFF
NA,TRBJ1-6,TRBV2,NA,TGTGCCCGCAGTCTGCGACAGGAAAATTCACCCCTCCACTTT,CARSLRQENSPLHF
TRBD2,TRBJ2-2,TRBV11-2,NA,TGTGCCGGCAGCCGGTGGGCTAGCGGGACCGGGGAGCTGTTTTTT,CAGSRWASGTGELFF
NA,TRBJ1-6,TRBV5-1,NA,TGCGCCAGCAGCGCCTCGGGGGAGAACTCACCCCTCCACTTT,CASSASGENSPLHF
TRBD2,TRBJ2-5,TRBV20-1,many,TGCAGTGCGAGCGGGAGGCAAGAGACCCAGTACTTC,CSASGRQETQYF
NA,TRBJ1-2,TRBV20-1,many,TGCAGTGCCAGAACCGGGGGTGGGGATCGGTATGGCTACACCTTC,CSARTGGGDRYGYTF
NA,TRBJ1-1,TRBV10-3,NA,TGTGCCATCAGTGAGTCTTACGGGGGTGTAGAAGCTTTCTTT,CAISESYGGVEAFF
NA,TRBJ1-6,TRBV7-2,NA,TGTGCCAGCAGCGCTCCCGGGGCGCTTGGATCACCCCTCCACTTT,CASSAPGALGSPLHF
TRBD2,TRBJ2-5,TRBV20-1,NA,TGCAGTGCGCCGGGACTAGCGGGAGGGGGGGAGACCCAGTACTTC,CSAPGLAGGGETQYF
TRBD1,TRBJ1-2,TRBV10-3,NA,TGTGCCATCAATGGACAGGGCCCTAACTATGGCTACACCTTC,CAINGQGPNYGYTF
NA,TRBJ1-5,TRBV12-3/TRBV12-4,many,TGTGCCAGCAGTTCCGGCGGGTTAACGCCCCAGCATTTT,CASSSGGLTPQHF
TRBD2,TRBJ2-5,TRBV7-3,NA,TGTGCCAGCAGTCGGGGGGGGGGGTTCGTCAATCAAGAGACCCAGTACTTC,CASSRGGGFVNQETQYF
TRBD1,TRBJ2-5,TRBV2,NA,TGTGCCAGCAGTGAAGCTCGGACAGGGGGAGAGGCCCAGTACTTC,CASSEARTGGEAQYF
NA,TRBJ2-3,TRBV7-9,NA,TGTGCCAGCAGCGGTAAGGGGACACCAGATACGCAGTATTTT,CASSGKGTPDTQYF